The 26 T cell receptor beta chains presented below share a single source sample, sequenced in a study of blood T cell repertoires in COVID-19 (dated by TCRdb to 2018 to 2021). The library was made by the immunoSEQ multiplex PCR assay. Sourced from immuneACCESS, this table was stored by TCRdb with only in-frame sequences that have V and J called. A share of the clones is absent; for the studies checked, an unresolved V gene accounts for under half, and the remainder has no known explanation. Present in this sample are around 200,000 clones, approximately 82% of which were seen just once. Around 8.9% of the sample is in the top ten clones. The sequenced sample consisted of peripheral blood. All receptors come from a man aged 40-49 years with active or convalescent COVID-19.

This clone has a single count. The chain links TRBV24-1 to TRBJ1-1, with D perhaps matching TRBD1 (5 bases). The CDR3 sequence is 11 residues long. V shed 5 bases and J shed 9 bases, with 9 bases lying between them. Germline CDR1 KGHDR, CDR2 SFDVKD. The DNA of the CDR3 is TGTGCCACCAGTGGGGGCAGTCAAGCTTTCTTT. As protein: CATSGGSQAFF.

V and J are TRBV5-4 and TRBJ1-1, with D perhaps matching TRBD1 (6 bases). The V and J ends lost 4 bases and 1 base respectively, with 14 bases between them. Germline V gene data show CDR1 as SGHNT and CDR2 as YYREEE (reference sequence). The CDR3 extends over 15 amino acids. CDR3 in DNA: TGTGCCAGCAGCCCGGGGGGGCGGCGGAACACTGAAGCTTTCTTT. Translating gives CASSPGGRRNTEAFF.

The chain uses TRBV6-2 or TRBV6-3 and TRBJ1-2; weak D call: TRBD1 (6 bases). The CDR3 length is 15 residues. V was shortened by 6 bases and J by 7 bases, with 21 bases between the two germline ends. Germline V gene lookup returns CDR1 MNHEY and CDR2 SVGEGT. The CDR3 region is CASSPRQGPLSGYTF. The CDR3 DNA sequence: TGTGCCAGCAGCCCTCGCCAGGGGCCCCTGAGTGGCTACACCTTC.

With respect to this clone: This clone may be a read error of a much larger clone one base away. The chain uses TRBV2 and TRBJ2-5, with TRBD1 matching 8 bases. J gave up 4 bases and V 6 bases, and 4 bases lay outside the gene matches. Looked up from germline, CDR1 is SNHLY and CDR2 is FYNNEI. This CDR3 region has 13 residues. The CDR3 loop reads CASRIDRGETQYF. The CDR3 coding sequence is TGTGCCAGCAGGATTGACAGGGGAGAGACCCAGTACTTC.

J is TRBJ2-7 and V is TRBV19; TRBD1 is a possible D gene (5 bases). CDR1 is LNHDA and CDR2 is SQIVND in the germline V gene (reference sequence). Trimming removed 5 bases at V and 3 bases at J, with 14 bases between. The CDR3 extends over 14 amino acids. CDR3 in amino acids: CASSFRQSSYEQYF. The CDR3 DNA sequence: TGTGCCAGTAGTTTCCGACAGTCTAGCTACGAGCAGTACTTC.

This rearrangement joins TRBV30 to TRBJ1-6; 8 bases fit TRBD1. J lost 9 bases, V lost 3 bases, and 10 bases had no gene match. Per germline, CDR1 GTSNPN and CDR2 SVGIG (reference sequence). This CDR3 is 15 amino acids long. The CDR3 DNA is TGTGCCTGGAGGTCCCCACAGGGGGATTTTTCACCCCTCCACTTT. It translates to CAWRSPQGDFSPLHF.

The chain carries TRBV5-1 and TRBJ2-2; D is unresolved. Germline V gene data show CDR1 as SGHRS and CDR2 as YFSETQ. V lost 0 bases to trimming and J lost 4 bases, with 10 bases between them. This CDR3 contains 15 residues. The CDR3 sequence is CASSLVTSGTGELFF. The CDR3 DNA is TGCGCCAGCAGCTTGGTTACATCGGGCACCGGGGAGCTGTTTTTT.

This clone was seen only a few times. This chain uses TRBV4-1 with TRBJ1-5, with unresolved D. There are 14 residues in the CDR3. The V end lost 3 bases, the J end lost 2 bases, and 8 bases lay between the germline ends. The germline V gene has CDR1 MGHRA and CDR2 YSYEKL. This CDR3 reads CASSHQVRNQPQHF. CDR3 DNA: TGCGCCAGCAGCCACCAGGTCCGCAATCAGCCCCAGCATTTT.

This chain connects TRBV5-4 to TRBJ2-2, with 9 bases that match TRBD2. The CDR3 has 17 residues. Germline V lookup: CDR1 SGHNT, CDR2 YYREEE (reference sequence). The trim removed 3 bases at V and 7 bases at J, leaving 13 bases unmatched. The CDR3 sequence is CASSSRASGITLGELFF. CDR3 DNA: TGTGCCAGCAGCTCCCGGGCTAGCGGGATTACTCTCGGGGAGCTGTTTTTT.

CDR3 in amino acids: CASSQDSGVGEQYF. CDR3 sequence (DNA): TGCGCCAGCAGCCAAGATTCGGGGGTTGGGGAGCAGTACTTC. V is TRBV4-3 and J is TRBJ2-7; the D gene is possibly TRBD2 (6 bases). The CDR3 has 14 amino acids. Between the trimmed V and J ends, which lost 0 bases and 7 bases, there was a span of 13 bases. The germline CDR1 and CDR2 sequences are LGHNA and YSLEER.

The chain carries TRBV14 and TRBJ2-2; 8 positions match TRBD2. V dropped 2 bases and J dropped 0; count of bases not matched to a gene: 2. The germline gives CDR1 SGHDN, CDR2 FVKESK. The CDR3 sequence is 16 residues long. CDR3 sequence (DNA): TGTGCCAGCAGCCAACTAGCGGGTCCGAACACCGGGGAGCTGTTTTTT. Its translation is CASSQLAGPNTGELFF. Looking up the rest from reference TRBV14 and TRBJ2-2 gives the full variable domain: EAGVTQFPSHSVIEKGQTVTLRCDPISGHDNLYWYRRVMGKEIKFLLHFVKESKQDESGMPNNRFLAERTGGTYSTLKVQPAELEDSGVYFCASSQLAGPNTGELFFGEGSRLTVL.

V usage is TRBV19 and J usage is TRBJ1-5; tentative D call: TRBD1 (6 bases). The CDR3 contains 13 residues. V was cut by 4 bases and J by 4 bases, with 8 bases left in between. CDR1 is LNHDA and CDR2 is SQIVND in the germline V gene (reference sequence). The DNA for the CDR3 is TGTGCCAGTAGTACGACAGGAAATCAGCCCCAGCATTTT. Translation: CASSTTGNQPQHF.

This rearrangement joins TRBV6-5 to TRBJ1-1; D is uncertain. Germline CDR1 MNHEY, CDR2 SVGAGI. Trimming removed 6 bases at V and 3 bases at J, with 11 bases between. The CDR3 runs to 13 residues. The CDR3 loop reads CASSHGRDTEAFF. CDR3 nucleotide sequence: TGTGCCAGCAGCCACGGCCGGGACACTGAAGCTTTCTTT.

This sequence joins TRBV5-1 and TRBJ2-2, with TRBD1 as a possible D gene (5 bases). This CDR3 spans 14 amino acids. Trimming took 5 bases from V and 2 from J, leaving 10 bases between them. Germline V gives CDR1 SGHRS, CDR2 YFSETQ. The CDR3 bases are TGCGCCAGCAGGCGCAGGGTTAACACCGGGGAGCTGTTTTTT. This translates into CASRRRVNTGELFF.

The rearrangement joins TRBV19 to TRBJ1-2; 7 bases map to TRBD1. With V trimmed by 7 bases and J by 4 bases, 6 bases remained unmatched. CDR1 and CDR2 (germline): LNHDA, SQIVND (reference sequence). The CDR3 extends over 13 amino acids. This CDR3 is CASTLDRAYGYTF. DNA for the CDR3: TGTGCCAGTACTCTCGACAGGGCCTATGGCTACACCTTC.

The gene calls are TRBV7-9 and TRBJ1-2, with D maybe TRBD1 (5 bases). CDR1 is SEHNR and CDR2 is FQNEAQ in the germline V gene (reference sequence). The CDR3 is 14 amino acids. Trimming left V 5 bases short and J 1 base short, with 11 bases between. This CDR3 reads CASSDTGGNYGYTF. Here the CDR3 DNA reads TGTGCCAGCAGCGACACGGGGGGTAACTATGGCTACACCTTC.

The CDR3 bases are TGCAGCGTTGAAGATTCGGCGACAGGGGGCGTCGATTACGAGCAGTACTTC. This codes for CSVEDSATGGVDYEQYF. The gene calls are TRBV29-1 and TRBJ2-7; 10 nucleotides align to TRBD1. V lost 0 bases, J lost 4 bases, and 12 bases stayed unmatched. The CDR3 spans 17 residues. Germline V gives CDR1 SQVTM, CDR2 ANQGSEA.

This clone turned up a few times. This sample includes further DNA sequences coding for the same CDR3. The chain is built from TRBV20-1 and TRBJ2-5, with D perhaps TRBD2 (5 bases). From germline, CDR1 is DFQATT and CDR2 SNEGSKA (reference sequence). This CDR3 comprises 11 residues. The V end was cut by 5 bases, the J end by 5 bases, with 9 bases between. CDR3 in amino acids: CSAPRGETQYF. The CDR3 DNA sequence: TGCAGTGCTCCCCGGGGTGAGACCCAGTACTTC.

J is TRBJ1-2 and V is TRBV27; D may be TRBD1 (6 bases). From germline, CDR1 is MNHEY and CDR2 SMNVEV (reference sequence). The CDR3 is 14 amino acids. Between the trimmed V and J ends, which lost 3 bases and 4 bases, there was a span of 12 bases. The CDR3 loop reads CASSFRGAAYGYTF. In nucleotides, the CDR3 is TGTGCCAGCAGTTTTCGGGGGGCAGCCTATGGCTACACCTTC.

The J gene is TRBJ1-1, the V gene TRBV6-1; weak D call: TRBD1 (5 bases). This CDR3 is built from 13 residues. Trimming pared 2 bases from V and 10 bases from J, leaving 14 bases between. Germline lookup yields CDR1 MNHNS and CDR2 SASEGT. The CDR3 nucleotides are TGTGCCAGCAGTGAACAGGAGGGGTGGGGAGCTTTCTTT. It encodes CASSEQEGWGAFF.

The genes are TRBV9 and TRBJ1-3; D remains unclear. Germline CDR1 reads SGDLS; CDR2 reads YYNGEE. This CDR3 region has 14 residues. Trimming removed 6 bases from V and 0 bases from J, with 10 bases in between. Here the CDR3 DNA reads TGTGCCAGCACGCCCGGAGGCTCTGGAAACACCATATATTTT. This sequence encodes CASTPGGSGNTIYF.

This chain links TRBV19 with TRBJ1-2; TRBD1 aligns across 8 bases. The ends lost 5 bases at V and 4 bases at J; junction bases unmatched: 6. The CDR3 is 14 residues long. Germline CDR1 is LNHDA and CDR2 is SQIVND (reference sequence). The CDR3 reads CASSPTGDAYGYTF. The CDR3 region has the DNA TGTGCCAGTAGTCCGACAGGGGATGCCTATGGCTACACCTTC.

This chain uses TRBV25-1 with TRBJ2-3; perhaps TRBD2 as D (7 bases). Germline-derived CDR1 and CDR2 are MGHDK and SYGVNS. With 1 base removed from V and 4 bases from J, the gap between germline ends came to 12 bases. The CDR3 runs 15 residues. CDR3 protein: CASSESTGRADTQYF. The CDR3 nucleotides are TGTGCCAGCAGTGAATCCACAGGGAGGGCAGATACGCAGTATTTT.

This clone was counted a few times. This chain uses TRBV30 with TRBJ2-3, with 9 bases identical to TRBD2. The CDR3 consists of 14 residues. Germline V gene data show CDR1 as GTSNPN and CDR2 as SVGIG (reference sequence). V gave up 4 bases and J gave up 0 bases; unmatched junction bases: 2. The CDR3 region has the DNA TGTGCCTGGACTAGCGGGATTAGCACAGATACGCAGTATTTT. Residues: CAWTSGISTDTQYF.

The sample holds a few counts of this clone. The chain joins TRBV4-1 to TRBJ2-7; D possibly corresponds to TRBD2 (6 bases). CDR3 length: 16 amino acids. Germline V gives CDR1 MGHRA, CDR2 YSYEKL. Trimming took off 1 base at V and 7 bases at J, with 20 bases between the two ends. The CDR3 loop is CASSQGERAGLGEQYF. Here the CDR3 DNA reads TGCGCCAGCAGCCAAGGTGAGCGGGCCGGACTGGGGGAGCAGTACTTC.

The sample holds one count of this clone. The chain employs TRBV7-2 and TRBJ2-3; the D gene is possibly TRBD1 (5 bases). The length of the CDR3 is 15 residues. Germline CDR1 is SGHTA and CDR2 is FQGNSA. For the CDR3, the DNA is TGTTATTCTAGTTCGACAGACTCGATCACAGATACGCAGTATTTT. Protein product: CYSSSTDSITDTQYF. Using reference TRBV7-2 and TRBJ2-3 for the parts outside the CDR3, the full variable domain is GAGVSQSPSNKVTEKGKDVELRCDPISGHTALYWYRQSLGQGLEFLIYFQGNSAPDKSGLPSDRFSAERTGGSVSTLTIQRTQQEDSAVYLCYSSSTDSITDTQYFGPGTRLTVL.